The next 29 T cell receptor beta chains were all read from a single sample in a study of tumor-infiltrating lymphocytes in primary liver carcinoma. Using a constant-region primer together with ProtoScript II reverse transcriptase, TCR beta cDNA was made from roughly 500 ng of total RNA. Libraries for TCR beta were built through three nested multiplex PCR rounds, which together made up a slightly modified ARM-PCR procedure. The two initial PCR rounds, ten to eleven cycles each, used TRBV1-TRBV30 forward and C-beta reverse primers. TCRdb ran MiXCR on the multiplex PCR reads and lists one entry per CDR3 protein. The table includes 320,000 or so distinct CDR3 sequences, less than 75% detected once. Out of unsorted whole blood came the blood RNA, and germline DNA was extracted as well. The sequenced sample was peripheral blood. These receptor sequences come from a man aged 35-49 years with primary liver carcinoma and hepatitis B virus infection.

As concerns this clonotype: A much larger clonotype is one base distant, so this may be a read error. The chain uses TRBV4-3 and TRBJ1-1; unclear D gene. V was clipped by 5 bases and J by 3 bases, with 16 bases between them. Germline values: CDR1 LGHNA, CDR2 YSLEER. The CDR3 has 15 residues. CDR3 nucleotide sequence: TGCGCCAGCAGCAAGGATGTGGGCCCGGACACTGAAGCTTTCTTT. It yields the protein CASSKDVGPDTEAFF.

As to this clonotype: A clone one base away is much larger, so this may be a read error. The CDR3 loop is CASSLAGPGERFF. The CDR3 nucleotides read TGTGCCAGCAGTTTAGCAGGCCCGGGGGAGCGGTTCTTC. The chain joins TRBV12-3 or TRBV12-4 to TRBJ2-1; D perhaps matches TRBD2 (6 bases). This CDR3 is built from 13 residues.

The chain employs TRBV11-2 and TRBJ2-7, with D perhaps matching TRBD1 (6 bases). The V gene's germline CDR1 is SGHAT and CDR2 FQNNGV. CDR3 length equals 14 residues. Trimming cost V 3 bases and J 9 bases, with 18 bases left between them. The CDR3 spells CASSFGRGSHGQYF. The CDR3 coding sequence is TGTGCCAGCAGCTTTGGAAGGGGGTCCCACGGGCAGTACTTC.

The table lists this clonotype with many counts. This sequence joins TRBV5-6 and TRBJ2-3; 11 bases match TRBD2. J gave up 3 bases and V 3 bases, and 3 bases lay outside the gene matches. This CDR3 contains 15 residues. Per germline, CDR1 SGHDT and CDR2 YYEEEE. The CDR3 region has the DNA TGTGCCAGCAGCTCCGGGACTAGCGGAACAGATACGCAGTATTTT. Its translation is CASSSGTSGTDTQYF.

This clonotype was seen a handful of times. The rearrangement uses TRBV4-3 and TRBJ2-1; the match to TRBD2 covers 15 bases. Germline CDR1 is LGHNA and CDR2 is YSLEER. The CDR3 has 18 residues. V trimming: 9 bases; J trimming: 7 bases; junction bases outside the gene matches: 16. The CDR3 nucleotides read TGCGCCAGAAGTCTTGATTGGACTAGCGGGAGGGCCTGGAATGAGCAGTTCTTC. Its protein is CARSLDWTSGRAWNEQFF.

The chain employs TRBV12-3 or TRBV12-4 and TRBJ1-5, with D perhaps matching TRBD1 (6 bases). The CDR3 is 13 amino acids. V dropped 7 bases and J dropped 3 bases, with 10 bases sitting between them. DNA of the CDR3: TGTGCCAGCACCGGGACATCCAATCAGCCCCAGCATTTT. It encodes CASTGTSNQPQHF.

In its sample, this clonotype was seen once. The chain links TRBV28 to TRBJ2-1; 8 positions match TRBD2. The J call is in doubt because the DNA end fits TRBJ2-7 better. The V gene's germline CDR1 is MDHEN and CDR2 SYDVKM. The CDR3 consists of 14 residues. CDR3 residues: CASSVSGKLAEQYF. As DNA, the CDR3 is TGTGCCAGCAGTGTTAGCGGGAAGTTGGCTGAGCAGTACTTC.

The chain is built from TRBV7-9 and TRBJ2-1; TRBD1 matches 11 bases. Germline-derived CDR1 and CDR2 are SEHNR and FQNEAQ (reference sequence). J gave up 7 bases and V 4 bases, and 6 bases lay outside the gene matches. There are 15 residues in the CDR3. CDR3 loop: CASSSRDRGENEQFF. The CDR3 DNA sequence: TGTGCCAGCAGCTCCCGGGACAGGGGGGAAAATGAGCAGTTCTTC.

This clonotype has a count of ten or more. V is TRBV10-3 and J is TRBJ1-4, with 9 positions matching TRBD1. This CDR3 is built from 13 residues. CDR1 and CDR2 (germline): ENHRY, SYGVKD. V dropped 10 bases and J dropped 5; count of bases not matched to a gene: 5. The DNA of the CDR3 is TGTGCCACTAACAGGGGGCAGAATGAAAAACTGTTTTTT. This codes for CATNRGQNEKLFF.

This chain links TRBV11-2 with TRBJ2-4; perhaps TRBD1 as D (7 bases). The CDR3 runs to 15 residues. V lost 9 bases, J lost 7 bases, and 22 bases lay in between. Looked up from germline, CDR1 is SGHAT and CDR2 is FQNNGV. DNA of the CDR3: TGTGCCAGTAGAGGGGGCGCGGTCGGGAGTAACATTCAGTACTTC. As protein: CASRGGAVGSNIQYF.

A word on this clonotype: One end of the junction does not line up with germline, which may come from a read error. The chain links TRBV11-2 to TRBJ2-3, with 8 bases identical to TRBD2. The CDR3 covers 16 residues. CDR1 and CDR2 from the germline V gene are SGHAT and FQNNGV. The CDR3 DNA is TGTGCCAGCAGTTCGGGACTAGAGGGAGTGGTAGATACACAGTATTTT. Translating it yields CASSSGLEGVVDTQYF.

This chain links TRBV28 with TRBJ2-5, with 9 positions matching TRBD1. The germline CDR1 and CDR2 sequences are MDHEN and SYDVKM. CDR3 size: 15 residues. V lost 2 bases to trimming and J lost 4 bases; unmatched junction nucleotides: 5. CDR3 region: CASSLAGTGPETQYF. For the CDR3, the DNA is TGTGCCAGCAGTTTAGCCGGGACAGGGCCAGAGACCCAGTACTTC. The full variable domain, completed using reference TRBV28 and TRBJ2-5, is DVKVTQSSRYLVKRTGEKVFLECVQDMDHENMFWYRQDPGLGLRLIYFSYDVKMKEKGDIPEGYSVSREKKERFSLILESASTNQTSMYLCASSLAGTGPETQYFGPGTRLLVL.

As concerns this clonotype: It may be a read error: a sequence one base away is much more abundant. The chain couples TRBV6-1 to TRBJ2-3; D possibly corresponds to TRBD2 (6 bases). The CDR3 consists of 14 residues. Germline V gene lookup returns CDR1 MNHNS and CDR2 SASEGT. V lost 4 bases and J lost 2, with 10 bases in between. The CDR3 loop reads CASSVTGVTDTQYF. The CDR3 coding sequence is TGTGCCAGCAGTGTAACGGGAGTCACAGATACGCAGTATTTT.

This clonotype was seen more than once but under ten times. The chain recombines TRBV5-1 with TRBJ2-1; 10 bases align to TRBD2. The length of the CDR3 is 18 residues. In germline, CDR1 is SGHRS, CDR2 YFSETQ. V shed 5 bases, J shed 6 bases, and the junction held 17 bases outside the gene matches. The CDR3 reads CASSRGGLASGRSNEQFF. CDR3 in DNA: TGCGCCAGCAGTAGAGGGGGCCTAGCTAGCGGGAGATCCAATGAGCAGTTCTTC. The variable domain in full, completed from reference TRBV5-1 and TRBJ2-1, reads KAGVTQTPRYLIKTRGQQVTLSCSPISGHRSVSWYQQTPGQGLQFLFEYFSETQRNKGNFPGRFSGRQFSNSRSEMNVSTLELGDSALYLCASSRGGLASGRSNEQFFGPGTRLTVL.

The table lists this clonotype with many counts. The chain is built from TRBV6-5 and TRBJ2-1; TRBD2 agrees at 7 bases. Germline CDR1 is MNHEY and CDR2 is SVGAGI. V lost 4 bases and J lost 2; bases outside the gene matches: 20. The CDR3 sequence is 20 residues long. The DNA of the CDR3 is TGTGCCAGCAGTTCCCTTCGTGGCGGGAGAGGTCAGCCGACCTACAATGAGCAGTTCTTC. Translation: CASSSLRGGRGQPTYNEQFF.

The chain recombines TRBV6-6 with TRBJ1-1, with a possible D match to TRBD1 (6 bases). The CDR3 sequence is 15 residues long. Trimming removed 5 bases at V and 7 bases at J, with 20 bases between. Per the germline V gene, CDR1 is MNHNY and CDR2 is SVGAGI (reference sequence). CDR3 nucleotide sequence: TGTGCCAGCAGTATTCCGTCGGCGTGGGACATTGAAGCTTTCTTT. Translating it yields CASSIPSAWDIEAFF.

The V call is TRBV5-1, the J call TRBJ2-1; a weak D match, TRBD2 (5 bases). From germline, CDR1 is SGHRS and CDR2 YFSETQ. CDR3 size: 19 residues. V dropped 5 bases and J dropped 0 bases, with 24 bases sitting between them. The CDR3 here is CASSFSMASGSSSYNEQFF. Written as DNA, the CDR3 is TGCGCCAGCAGTTTCTCTATGGCGAGCGGTTCTAGCTCCTACAATGAGCAGTTCTTC.

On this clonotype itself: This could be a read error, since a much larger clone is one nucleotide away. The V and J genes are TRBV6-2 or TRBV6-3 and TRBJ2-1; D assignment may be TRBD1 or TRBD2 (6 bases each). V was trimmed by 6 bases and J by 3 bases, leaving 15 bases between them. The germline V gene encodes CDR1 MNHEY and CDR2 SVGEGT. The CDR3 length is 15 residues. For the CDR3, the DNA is TGTGCCAGCAGGGAGGGGGGAAGTATCTACAATGAGCAGTTCTTC. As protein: CASREGGSIYNEQFF.

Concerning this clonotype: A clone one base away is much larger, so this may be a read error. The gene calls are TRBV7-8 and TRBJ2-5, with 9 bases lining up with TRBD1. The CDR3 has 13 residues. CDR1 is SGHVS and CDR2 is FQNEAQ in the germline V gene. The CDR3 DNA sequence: TGTGCCAGCAGCTTAACAGGGGGCGAGACCCACTACTTC. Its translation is CASSLTGGETHYF.

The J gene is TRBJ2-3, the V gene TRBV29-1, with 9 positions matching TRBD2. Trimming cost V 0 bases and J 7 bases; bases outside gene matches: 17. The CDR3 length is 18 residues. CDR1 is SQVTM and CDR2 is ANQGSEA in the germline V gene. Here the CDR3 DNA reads TGCAGCGTTGAAGAGTGGGAGTCTAGCGGGACCCCTAGGTATACGCAGTATTTT. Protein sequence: CSVEEWESSGTPRYTQYF.

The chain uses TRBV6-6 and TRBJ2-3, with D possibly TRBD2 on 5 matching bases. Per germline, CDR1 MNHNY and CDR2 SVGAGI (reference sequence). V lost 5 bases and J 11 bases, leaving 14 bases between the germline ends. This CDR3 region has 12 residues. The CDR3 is CASSPDSILQYF. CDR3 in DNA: TGTGCCAGCAGTCCGGACTCCATTCTGCAGTATTTT.

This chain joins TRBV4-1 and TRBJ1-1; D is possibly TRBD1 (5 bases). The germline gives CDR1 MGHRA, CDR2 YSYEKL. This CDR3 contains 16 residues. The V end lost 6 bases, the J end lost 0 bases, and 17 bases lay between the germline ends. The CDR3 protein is CASRGLLDRMNTEAFF. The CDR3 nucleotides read TGCGCCAGCAGGGGTTTACTTGACAGAATGAACACTGAAGCTTTCTTT.

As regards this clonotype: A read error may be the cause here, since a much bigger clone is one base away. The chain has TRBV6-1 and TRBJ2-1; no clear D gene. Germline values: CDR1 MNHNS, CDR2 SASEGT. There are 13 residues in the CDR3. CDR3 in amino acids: CVSSEVSYNEQFF. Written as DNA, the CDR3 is TGTGTCAGCAGTGAAGTTAGCTACAATGAGCAGTTCTTC.

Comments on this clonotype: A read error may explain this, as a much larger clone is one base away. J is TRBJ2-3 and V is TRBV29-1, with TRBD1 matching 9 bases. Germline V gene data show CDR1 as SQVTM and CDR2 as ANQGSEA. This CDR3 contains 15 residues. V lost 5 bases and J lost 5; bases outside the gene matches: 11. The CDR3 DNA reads TGCAGCGTTAAACCCAGGACAGGGGAGTTAGATACGCAGTATTTT. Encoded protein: CSVKPRTGELDTQYF.

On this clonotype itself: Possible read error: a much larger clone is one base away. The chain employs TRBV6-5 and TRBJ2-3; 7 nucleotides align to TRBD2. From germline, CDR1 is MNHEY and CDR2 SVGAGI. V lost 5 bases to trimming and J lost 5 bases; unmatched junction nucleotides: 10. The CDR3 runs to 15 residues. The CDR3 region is CASSPGLVGLDTQYF. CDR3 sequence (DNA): TGTGCCAGCAGTCCCGGACTAGTGGGATTAGATACGCAGTATTTT.

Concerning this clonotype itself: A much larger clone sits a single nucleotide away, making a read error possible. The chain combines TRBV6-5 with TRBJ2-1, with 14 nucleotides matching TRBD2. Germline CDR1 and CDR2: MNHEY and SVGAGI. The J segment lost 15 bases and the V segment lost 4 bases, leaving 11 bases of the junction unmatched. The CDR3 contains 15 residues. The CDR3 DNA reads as TGTGCCAGCAGTTTGGCGGGACTAGCGGGAGAATCAGGGTTCTTC. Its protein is CASSLAGLAGESGFF.

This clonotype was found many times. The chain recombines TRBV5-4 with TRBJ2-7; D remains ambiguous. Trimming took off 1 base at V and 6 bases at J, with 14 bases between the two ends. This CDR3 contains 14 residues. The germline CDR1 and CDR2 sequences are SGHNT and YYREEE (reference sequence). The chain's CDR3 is CASSLKGPNSEQYF. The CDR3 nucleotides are TGTGCCAGCAGCTTGAAAGGTCCTAACAGCGAGCAGTACTTC.

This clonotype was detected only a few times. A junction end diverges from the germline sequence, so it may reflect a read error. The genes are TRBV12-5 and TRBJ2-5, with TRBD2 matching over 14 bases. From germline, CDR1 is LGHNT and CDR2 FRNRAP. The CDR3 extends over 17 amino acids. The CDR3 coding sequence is TGTGCTAGTGGTTTGGACCCCGGACTAGCGGGAGGAGAGACCCGGTACTTC. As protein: CASGLDPGLAGGETRYF.

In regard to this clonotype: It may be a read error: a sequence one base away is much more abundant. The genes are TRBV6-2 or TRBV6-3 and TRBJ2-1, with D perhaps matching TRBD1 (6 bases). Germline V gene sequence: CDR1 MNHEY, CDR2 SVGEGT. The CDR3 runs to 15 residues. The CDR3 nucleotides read TGTGCCAGCATCAAACAGGGTTCTACCTACAATGAGCGGTTCTTC. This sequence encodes CASIKQGSTYNERFF.